The rows below give T cell receptor beta chains drawn from one sample of a study of early T cells in non-severe SARS-CoV-2 infection. TCRdb analysed the 5' RACE reads with MiXCR anew, one entry per CDR3 protein. Of about 71,000 distinct CDR3 sequences listed, around 13% are singletons. Specimen: whole blood, collected at baseline. These receptor sequences come from an adult who was a healthcare worker with PCR-confirmed SARS-CoV-2 infection or an uninfected control (not recorded which). CDR3s include the opening cysteine and the closing phenylalanine or tryptophan. A D gene is named only where the DNA matches it firmly. Expanded clones get a size class; other rows say once, few or many, or leave the size out.

clone_size | j_call | v_call | d_call | cdr3_nt | cdr3_aa
- | TRBJ2-5 | TRBV11-2 | - | TGTGCCAGCAGCTTCGTGGCGGAAGAGACCCAGTACTTC | CASSFVAEETQYF
- | TRBJ2-1 | TRBV28 | - | TGTGCCAGCAGATTTCGGAGCCGTGGGGCCAATGAGCAGTTCTTC | CASRFRSRGANEQFF
- | TRBJ1-1 | TRBV6-1 | - | TGTGCCAGCAGTGACGTTACAGCCTACACTGAAGCTTTCTTT | CASSDVTAYTEAFF
- | TRBJ2-1 | TRBV12-3/TRBV12-4 | TRBD2 | TGTGCCAGCAGTTTGCCGAGCGGGAGTTCCTACAATGAGCAGTTCTTC | CASSLPSGSSYNEQFF
many | TRBJ1-3 | TRBV5-1 | - | TGCGCCAGCAGCTTGAGGGGGGATCGATCTGGAAACACCATATATTTT | CASSLRGDRSGNTIYF
few | TRBJ2-1 | TRBV7-3 | TRBD2 | TGTGCCAGCAGCGCAAGGGAGCGACTAGCGGGAGGAGGTGAGCAGTTCTTC | CASSARERLAGGGEQFF
- | TRBJ2-7 | TRBV3-1 | TRBD2 | TGTGCCAGCAGCTCCCCCGGGAGGGGCGTCGACGAGCAGTACTTC | CASSSPGRGVDEQYF
- | TRBJ2-2 | TRBV28 | - | TGTGCCACCAACCAGGCAGGCGCCGGGGAGCTGTTTTTT | CATNQAGAGELFF
few | TRBJ2-5 | TRBV6-5 | - | TGTGCCAGCCAGAGACAGGACACCCAAGAGACCCAGTACTTC | CASQRQDTQETQYF
many | TRBJ1-1 | TRBV12-1 | - | TGTGCCAGCAGCTTTCTTCTTGACATGACGAACACTGAAGCTTTCTTT | CASSFLLDMTNTEAFF
few | TRBJ2-7 | TRBV12-3/TRBV12-4 | TRBD1 | TGTGCCAGCAGTGAGACAGGGGGTCGATACGAGCAGTACTTC | CASSETGGRYEQYF
- | TRBJ2-7 | TRBV20-1 | - | TGCAGTGCTAGAGAGCGCAGACGCTACGAGCAGTACTTC | CSARERRRYEQYF
few | TRBJ1-2 | TRBV7-9 | - | TGTGCCAGCAGCTTAGGAACGACAAGCCCGTACGGCTACACCTTC | CASSLGTTSPYGYTF
- | TRBJ1-5 | TRBV11-2 | - | TGTGCCAGCAGCCTGAGTGGGGGGGTAGCTCAGCCCCAGCATTTT | CASSLSGGVAQPQHF
many | TRBJ1-2 | TRBV25-1 | - | TGTGCCAGCAGTGATCTCCCTTATGGCTACACCTTC | CASSDLPYGYTF
many | TRBJ2-7 | TRBV2 | TRBD1 | TGTGCCAGCAGAGCAGGACAGGGGGCCACCTACGAGCAGTACTTC | CASRAGQGATYEQYF
few | TRBJ1-6 | TRBV12-3/TRBV12-4 | - | TGTGCCAGCAGTTTGGGGGGATCCTCACCCCTCCACTTT | CASSLGGSSPLHF
few | TRBJ2-2 | TRBV28 | TRBD2 | TGTGCCAGCAGATTAGCGGGAGTAGACACCGGGGAGCTGTTTTTT | CASRLAGVDTGELFF
few | TRBJ2-7 | TRBV30 | - | TGTGCCTGGACCCCTCGGGGGGCTGTCTCCTACGAGCAGTACTTC | CAWTPRGAVSYEQYF
many | TRBJ2-4 | TRBV7-2 | TRBD2 | TGTGCCAGCAGCCCCCGCGGGAGTCGGAGCATTCAGTACTTC | CASSPRGSRSIQYF
- | TRBJ2-2 | TRBV6-5 | TRBD1 | TGTGCCAGCACCCGGGACAGGGCGAACACCGGGGAGCTGTTTTTT | CASTRDRANTGELFF
- | TRBJ1-2 | TRBV29-1 | TRBD1 | TGCAGCGTTGCTGGCTCGGGACAGCTCAGCTCTAACTATGGCTACACCTTC | CSVAGSGQLSSNYGYTF
few | TRBJ1-3 | TRBV15 | - | TGTGCCACCAGCAGAGATAGGACGGGCTCTGGAAACACCATATATTTT | CATSRDRTGSGNTIYF
few | TRBJ2-3 | TRBV7-3 | - | TGTGCCAGCAGCTTTATAGGCACTTCGGATACGCAGTATTTT | CASSFIGTSDTQYF
many | TRBJ2-5 | TRBV25-1 | - | TGTGCCAGCAGTGAATCCCCTTCGGGGCGGACCCAGTACTTC | CASSESPSGRTQYF